These T cell receptor beta chains were read from a single sample in a study of T cell changes during pregnancy in multiple sclerosis. Sequencing used immunoSEQ multiplex PCR; TCRdb keeps in-frame clones, though not all of them. The sample contains 35,000 to 45,000 clones, around 90% of which appear only once. The sequenced sample was CD8+ T cells from peripheral blood mononuclear cells, obtained in the first trimester of pregnancy. The receptor source for this set is a female donor with multiple sclerosis, enrolled in a pregnancy study. CDR3s include the opening cysteine and the closing phenylalanine or tryptophan. Fields, in order: CDR3 DNA, CDR3 protein, clone size, V gene, J gene, D gene, CDR3 length. The D gene is left open where the match is weak. The size entry is marked missing in some rows and otherwise reads once, few, many or a size class.

TGTGCCAGCAGCTTAGGGCAGGGTAATGGCTACACCTTC	CASSLGQGNGYTF	-	TRBV7-9	TRBJ1-2	-	13
TGTGCCAGCAGCTTAGTAGGCGGGTTTGTCTCCTACGAGCAGTACTTC	CASSLVGGFVSYEQYF	-	TRBV7-9	TRBJ2-7	-	16
TGTGCCAGCAGCTACGGGACTAGCGGGGGCCCATTGTACACCGGGGAGCTGTTTTTT	CASSYGTSGGPLYTGELFF	-	TRBV5-8	TRBJ2-2	TRBD2	19
TGTGCCAGCAGTGGGACAGAAGAAAGCACAGATACGCAGTATTTT	CASSGTEESTDTQYF	-	TRBV2	TRBJ2-3	-	15
TGTGCCAGCAGTGTGGGTACAGGGGGCGCCTATGGCTACACCTTC	CASSVGTGGAYGYTF	-	TRBV6-4	TRBJ1-2	TRBD1	15
TGCACCAGCAGCCAAGAGGGGAGCGGGGAGAGCACAGATACGCAGTATTTT	CTSSQEGSGESTDTQYF	-	TRBV1	TRBJ2-3	-	17
TGTGCCAGCAGTGCCTCTTTCCAAGAGACCCAGTACTTC	CASSASFQETQYF	-	TRBV2	TRBJ2-5	-	13
TGTGCCAGCAGTTTATTCAGGGCCCCGAACACTGAAGCTTTCTTT	CASSLFRAPNTEAFF	-	TRBV28	TRBJ1-1	-	15
TGTGCCAGCAGTCTAGGGGGGAACACTGAAGCTTTCTTT	CASSLGGNTEAFF	-	TRBV27	TRBJ1-1	-	13
TGTGCCAGCAGTGAGGGGGCGGAGGGGGCCAACGTCCTGACTTTC	CASSEGAEGANVLTF	-	TRBV6-4	TRBJ2-6	-	15
TGTGCTAGCAGCTTAGCTTTGGGGAGTGGGGCCAACGTCCTGACTTTC	CASSLALGSGANVLTF	-	TRBV7-7	TRBJ2-6	-	16
TGTGCCAGCTGCCGGGAAACCTCTAACTATGGCTACACCTTC	CASCRETSNYGYTF	medium-sized	TRBV6-1	TRBJ1-2	-	14
TGTGCCAGCAGCTTGGGGACTAGCGGGGGGGCATCGGAGACCCAGTACTTC	CASSLGTSGGASETQYF	-	TRBV5-5	TRBJ2-5	TRBD2	17
TGTGCCAGCAGCCCCCGGGGGGGCGGAAACACCATATATTTT	CASSPRGGGNTIYF	-	TRBV7-6	TRBJ1-3	-	14
TGTGCCAGCAGCGGCAACCGGGACACGAGCTCTGGAAACACCATATATTTT	CASSGNRDTSSGNTIYF	-	TRBV9	TRBJ1-3	-	17
TGTGCCAGCAGCTTGGGCGTCCGGGAGGGGACCTACGAGCAGTACTTC	CASSLGVREGTYEQYF	-	TRBV5-5	TRBJ2-7	TRBD2	16
TGCAGCGTTGACTCAGGGGGCCTTTCCGGGGAGCTGTTTTTT	CSVDSGGLSGELFF	-	TRBV29-1	TRBJ2-2	TRBD1	14
TGTGCCAGCAGTTTAGGTGGGGGGACGAACACCGGGGAGCTGTTTTTT	CASSLGGGTNTGELFF	once	TRBV27	TRBJ2-2	-	16
TGTGCCAGCAGCCTAGGGTCGCCTCGGGAGCAGTTCTTC	CASSLGSPREQFF	-	TRBV7-6	TRBJ2-1	-	13
TGTGCCAGCAGCTTCTGGACAGGGGATTCTTATAGCAATCAGCCCCAGCATTTT	CASSFWTGDSYSNQPQHF	-	TRBV5-6	TRBJ1-5	TRBD1	18
TGTGCCATCTTAAAACAGGGCTCTTCCTCTGGGGCCAACGTCCTGACTTTC	CAILKQGSSSGANVLTF	-	TRBV2	TRBJ2-6	-	17
TGTGCCAGCAGCCCCGAGGACTATGGCTACACCTTC	CASSPEDYGYTF	once	TRBV5-6	TRBJ1-2	-	12
TGTGCCAGCTCACCGGGACAGACCTCTGGAAACACCATATATTTT	CASSPGQTSGNTIYF	-	TRBV18	TRBJ1-3	TRBD1	15
TGCGCCAGCGTACTACAGGGGAGCCATGGGGCCAACGTCCTGACTTTC	CASVLQGSHGANVLTF	-	TRBV10-2	TRBJ2-6	TRBD1	16
TGTGCCAGCAGTACAGGGGGCACCACTGGCTCCTACGAGCAGTACTTC	CASSTGGTTGSYEQYF	-	TRBV7-9	TRBJ2-7	TRBD1	16
TGCGCCAGCAGCCAAGTTGCGGGGGGGCTGGGGGAGCAGTTCTTC	CASSQVAGGLGEQFF	-	TRBV4-1	TRBJ2-1	TRBD2	15
TGTGCCAGTAGTATAGGCTGGAACAGAGGAAACACCATATATTTT	CASSIGWNRGNTIYF	once	TRBV19	TRBJ1-3	-	15
TGTGCCAGTAGTATAAGGGCAGCGGGGACGCAGTATTTT	CASSIRAAGTQYF	-	TRBV19	TRBJ2-3	TRBD2	13
TGTGCCAGCAGCTACAGGGGCCCTAGCTCCTACGAGCAGTACTTC	CASSYRGPSSYEQYF	-	TRBV7-8	TRBJ2-7	TRBD1	15
TGTGCCAGCAGTGACAGGGGGACGGACTATGGCTACACCTTC	CASSDRGTDYGYTF	-	TRBV2	TRBJ1-2	TRBD1	14
TGTGCCATCAGTGAGCCTTTTGACTCAACGGCGGGAAACACCATATATTTT	CAISEPFDSTAGNTIYF	-	TRBV10-3	TRBJ1-3	-	17
TGCAGCGTTGTTCGCAGGGATAGTTACGAGCAGTACTTC	CSVVRRDSYEQYF	-	TRBV29-1	TRBJ2-7	-	13
TGTGCCAGCAGCTGCCCATCTCCCCACTGTAAGCAGTTCTTC	CASSCPSPHCKQFF	-	TRBV11-1	TRBJ2-1	-	14
TGTGCCAGAAGCTTGGACAGAAAGCTGGAAATGAACACTGAAGCTTTCTTT	CARSLDRKLEMNTEAFF	-	TRBV5-3	TRBJ1-1	-	17
TGTGCCAGCAGCGCGAGTTTCAATGAGCAGTTCTTC	CASSASFNEQFF	few	TRBV9	TRBJ2-1	-	12
TGTGCCAGCAGCACGAGCGGGGGGGCGTACAATGAGCAGTTCTTC	CASSTSGGAYNEQFF	-	TRBV13	TRBJ2-1	TRBD2	15
TGTGCCAGCAGTGAAGCCGGCGGGGGGGCGGTGGAGCAGTTCTTC	CASSEAGGGAVEQFF	-	TRBV6-1	TRBJ2-1	TRBD2	15
TGTGCCAGCAGCCCCAGGACAGGGACGAACACTGAAGCTTTCTTT	CASSPRTGTNTEAFF	-	TRBV13	TRBJ1-1	TRBD1	15
TGTGCCAGCAAAGCTGGGCAAACCAGCAATCAGCCCCAGCATTTT	CASKAGQTSNQPQHF	-	TRBV2	TRBJ1-5	-	15
TGTGCCAGCAGTGAATCCTTAGACAGGGCCTCTAATGGCTACACCTTC	CASSESLDRASNGYTF	-	TRBV6-1	TRBJ1-2	TRBD1	16
TGTGCCAGTGGCCCCAGCGGGGGGCCCTCAGATACGCAGTATTTT	CASGPSGGPSDTQYF	-	TRBV19	TRBJ2-3	TRBD2	15
TGCACCGCGACCGGGATTGGAGGGGTGTGGACTGAAGCTTTCTTT	CTATGIGGVWTEAFF	-	TRBV29-1	TRBJ1-1	-	15
TGTGCCAGCAGCCTTGGGGCAGGGGTGTACGAGCAGTACTTC	CASSLGAGVYEQYF	-	TRBV7-9	TRBJ2-7	-	14
TGTGCCAGCAGCCCTGGGACTAGCGGGAGATACAATGAGCAGTTCTTC	CASSPGTSGRYNEQFF	-	TRBV7-8	TRBJ2-1	TRBD2	16
TGTGCCAGCAGTGGGGGCGGAAACACCGGGGAGCTGTTTTTT	CASSGGGNTGELFF	-	TRBV2	TRBJ2-2	-	14
TGCGCCAGCAGTATGACCTTCAGGGGAGGGGACACTGAAGCTTTCTTT	CASSMTFRGGDTEAFF	-	TRBV10-2	TRBJ1-1	-	16
TGTGCCAGCAGCGTAGGCGGGGACTACGAGCAGTACTTC	CASSVGGDYEQYF	-	TRBV9	TRBJ2-7	-	13
TGTGCCAGCAGTGCGGGACTAGCAGGAGAGCAGTTCTTC	CASSAGLAGEQFF	many	TRBV6-1	TRBJ2-1	TRBD2	13
TGTGCCAGCAGTTACTCCTCAGGGACAGCCGAGCAGTACTTC	CASSYSSGTAEQYF	-	TRBV6-5	TRBJ2-7	TRBD1	14
TGTGCCAGCAGCTTGCTTGAGAGCACTGAAGCTTTCTTT	CASSLLESTEAFF	-	TRBV11-1	TRBJ1-1	-	13
TGTGCCAGCAGTTTACAAGTGGCGAACACTGAAGCTTTCTTT	CASSLQVANTEAFF	-	TRBV27	TRBJ1-1	-	14
TGCGCCAGCAGCCAAGGGTACCCAGGGAGGGTCTACTTT	CASSQGYPGRVYF	-	TRBV4-1	TRBJ1-6	-	13
TGTGCCAGCACCCCAGGGGGACAGAGCTCCTACGAGCAGTACTTC	CASTPGGQSSYEQYF	-	TRBV7-2	TRBJ2-7	TRBD1	15
TGTGCCAGCAGTGACTCTAGCGAGAATGAGCAGTTCTTC	CASSDSSENEQFF	-	TRBV6-4	TRBJ2-1	-	13
TGTGCCAGCAGCTTCCCTAGCGGGGTGGAAGATACGCAGTATTTT	CASSFPSGVEDTQYF	-	TRBV5-4	TRBJ2-3	TRBD2	15
TGTGCCAGCAGTGACTCAGGGGGCGCCGGGGAGCTGTTTTTT	CASSDSGGAGELFF	-	TRBV6-4	TRBJ2-2	TRBD1	14
TGCGCCAGCAGCTTGGGTCTAGGGGATCAGCCCCAGCATTTT	CASSLGLGDQPQHF	-	TRBV5-1	TRBJ1-5	-	14
TGTGCCAGCAGCCCGGCCACCGGGACTAGCGGGGGGCTACCCTACGAGCAGTACTTC	CASSPATGTSGGLPYEQYF	-	TRBV9	TRBJ2-7	TRBD2	19
TGTGCCAGCAGCTCTAATCCCGGTCGGGGTACGGCCCAGTTCTTC	CASSSNPGRGTAQFF	once	TRBV7-9	TRBJ2-1	-	15